This T cell receptor (beta chain) came from a study of shared clonotypes between healthy human individuals. Study-level information: A couple of women and a few men aged 18 to 49 made up the donors.

Deep was the level used in running the assay. Some 30,000 T cell genomes, or around 180 ng DNA, went into the sorted-subset replicate PCRs. TCRdb's table, derived via immunoSEQ multiplex PCR, lists solely in-frame clones and lacks some. The data hold around 2,100,000 clones, with approximately 95% observed a single time. CD8 cells regarded as naive lacked CD45RO, were positively chosen for CCR7, and omitted terminally differentiated effector memory CD45RA+ cells. There were only Caucasian adults among the donors, and all lived in Nashville, Tennessee. V lost 7 bases and J 5 bases, leaving 15 bases between the germline ends. The germline gives CDR1 ENHRY, CDR2 SYGVKD. CDR3 length: 14 residues.

Material: naive CD8+ T cells sorted from blood. The origin of this receptor is a man between 18 and 29 years old in good health. The rearrangement links TRBV10-3 to TRBJ2-1; D is unclear. The chain's CDR3 is CAIKGMGLDNEQFF. The CDR3 DNA reads TGTGCCATCAAGGGTATGGGTTTGGACAATGAGCAGTTCTTC.